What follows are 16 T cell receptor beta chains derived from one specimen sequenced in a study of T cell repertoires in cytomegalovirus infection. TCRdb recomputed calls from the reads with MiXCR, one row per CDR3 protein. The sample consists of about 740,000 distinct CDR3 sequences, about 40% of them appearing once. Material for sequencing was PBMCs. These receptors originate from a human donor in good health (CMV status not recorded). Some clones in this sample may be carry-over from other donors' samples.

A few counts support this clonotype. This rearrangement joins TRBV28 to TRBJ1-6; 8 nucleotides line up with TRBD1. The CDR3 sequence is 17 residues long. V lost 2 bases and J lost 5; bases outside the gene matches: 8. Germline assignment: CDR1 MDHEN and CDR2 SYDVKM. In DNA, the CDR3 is TGTGCCAGCAGTTTAAGTTGGACAGGGTTCCATAATTCACCCCTCCACTTT. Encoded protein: CASSLSWTGFHNSPLHF.

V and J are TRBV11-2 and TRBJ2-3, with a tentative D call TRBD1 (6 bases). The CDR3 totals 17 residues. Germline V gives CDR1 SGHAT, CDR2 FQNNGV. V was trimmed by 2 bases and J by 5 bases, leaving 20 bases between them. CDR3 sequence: CASSLIERSQGQDTQYF. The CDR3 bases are TGTGCCAGCAGCTTAATCGAACGGAGTCAGGGGCAAGATACGCAGTATTTT.

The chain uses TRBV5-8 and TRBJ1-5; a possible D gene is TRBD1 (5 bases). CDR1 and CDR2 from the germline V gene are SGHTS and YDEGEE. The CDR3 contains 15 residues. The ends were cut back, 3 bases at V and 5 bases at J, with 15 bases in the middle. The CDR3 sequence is CASSSPSGAYQPQHF. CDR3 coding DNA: TGTGCCAGCAGCTCCCCGTCCGGGGCCTATCAGCCCCAGCATTTT.

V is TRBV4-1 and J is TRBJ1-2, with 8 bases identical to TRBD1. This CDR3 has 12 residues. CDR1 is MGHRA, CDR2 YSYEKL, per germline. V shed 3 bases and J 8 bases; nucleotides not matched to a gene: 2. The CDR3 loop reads CASSQTGAGYTF. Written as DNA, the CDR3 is TGCGCCAGCAGCCAGACAGGGGCAGGCTACACCTTC.

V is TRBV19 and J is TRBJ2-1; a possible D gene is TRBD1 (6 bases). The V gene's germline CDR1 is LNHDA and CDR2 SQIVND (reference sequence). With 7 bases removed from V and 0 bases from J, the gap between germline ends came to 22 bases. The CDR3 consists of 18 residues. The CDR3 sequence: CASTDPTVSRGSYNEQFF. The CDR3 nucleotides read TGTGCCAGTACCGATCCGACAGTTTCCAGGGGCTCCTACAATGAGCAGTTCTTC.

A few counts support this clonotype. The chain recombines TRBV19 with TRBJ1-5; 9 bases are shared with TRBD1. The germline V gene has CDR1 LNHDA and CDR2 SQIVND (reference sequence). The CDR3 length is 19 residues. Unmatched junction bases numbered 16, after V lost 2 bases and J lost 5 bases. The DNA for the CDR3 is TGTGCCAGTAGTATATTAGACACAACAGGGGGCAGAAGTTATCAGCCCCAGCATTTT. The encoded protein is CASSILDTTGGRSYQPQHF.

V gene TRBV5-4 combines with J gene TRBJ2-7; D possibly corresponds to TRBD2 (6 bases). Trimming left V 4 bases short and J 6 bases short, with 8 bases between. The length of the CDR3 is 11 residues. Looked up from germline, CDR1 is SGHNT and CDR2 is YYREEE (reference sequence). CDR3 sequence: CASSRGAEQYF. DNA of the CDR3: TGTGCCAGCAGCCGCGGGGCCGAGCAGTACTTC.

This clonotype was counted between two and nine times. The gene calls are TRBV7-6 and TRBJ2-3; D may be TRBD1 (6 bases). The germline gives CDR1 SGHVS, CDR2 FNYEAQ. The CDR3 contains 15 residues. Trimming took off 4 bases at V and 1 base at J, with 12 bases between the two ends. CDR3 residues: CASSYTGQRTDTQYF. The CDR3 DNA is TGTGCCAGCAGCTACACCGGACAGCGCACAGATACGCAGTATTTT.

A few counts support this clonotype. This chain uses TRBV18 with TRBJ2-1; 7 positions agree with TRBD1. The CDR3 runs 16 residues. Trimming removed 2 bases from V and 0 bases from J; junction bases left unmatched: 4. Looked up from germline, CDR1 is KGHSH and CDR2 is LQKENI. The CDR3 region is CASSPMDRTSYNEQFF. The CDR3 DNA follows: TGTGCCAGCTCACCAATGGACAGGACCTCCTACAATGAGCAGTTCTTC. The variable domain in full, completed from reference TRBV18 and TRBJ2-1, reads NAGVMQNPRHLVRRRGQEARLRCSPMKGHSHVYWYRQLPEEGLKFMVYLQKENIIDESGMPKERFSAEFPKEGPSILRIQQVVRGDSAAYFCASSPMDRTSYNEQFFGPGTRLTVL.

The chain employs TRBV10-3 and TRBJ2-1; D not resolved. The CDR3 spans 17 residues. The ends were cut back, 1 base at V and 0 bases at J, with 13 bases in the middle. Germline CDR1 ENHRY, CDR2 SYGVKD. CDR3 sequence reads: CAISEFALTSSYNEQFF. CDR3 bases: TGTGCCATCAGTGAGTTCGCCCTCACGAGCTCCTACAATGAGCAGTTCTTC.

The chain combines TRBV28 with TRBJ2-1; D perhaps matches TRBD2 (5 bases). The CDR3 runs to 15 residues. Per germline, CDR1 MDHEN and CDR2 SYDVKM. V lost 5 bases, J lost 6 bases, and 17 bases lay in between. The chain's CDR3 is CASSAPPAGLNEQFF. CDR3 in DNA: TGTGCCAGCAGTGCCCCCCCCGCGGGCCTCAATGAGCAGTTCTTC.

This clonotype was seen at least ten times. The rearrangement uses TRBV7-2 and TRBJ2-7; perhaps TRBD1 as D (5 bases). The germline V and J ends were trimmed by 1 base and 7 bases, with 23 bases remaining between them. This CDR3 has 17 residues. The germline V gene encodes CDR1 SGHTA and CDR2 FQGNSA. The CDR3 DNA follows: TGTGCCAGCAGCTTAGTGGGGCCGACTTCCCCCCCTACGGAGCAGTACTTC. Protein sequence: CASSLVGPTSPPTEQYF.

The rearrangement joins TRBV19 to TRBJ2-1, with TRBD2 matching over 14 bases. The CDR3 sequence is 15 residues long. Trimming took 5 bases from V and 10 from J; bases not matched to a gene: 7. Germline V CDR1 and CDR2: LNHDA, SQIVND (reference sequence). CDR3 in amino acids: CASSSGTSGRDEQFF. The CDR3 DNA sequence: TGTGCCAGTAGTTCGGGGACTAGCGGGAGAGACGAGCAGTTCTTC. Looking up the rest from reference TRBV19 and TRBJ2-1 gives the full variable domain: DGGITQSPKYLFRKEGQNVTLSCEQNLNHDAMYWYRQDPGQGLRLIYYSQIVNDFQKGDIAEGYSVSREKKESFPLTVTSAQKNPTAFYLCASSSGTSGRDEQFFGPGTRLTVL.

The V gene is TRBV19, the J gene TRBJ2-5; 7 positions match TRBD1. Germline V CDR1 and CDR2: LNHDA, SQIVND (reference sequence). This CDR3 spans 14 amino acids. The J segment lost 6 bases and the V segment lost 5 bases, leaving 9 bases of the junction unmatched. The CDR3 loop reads CASSPGQIAKTQYF. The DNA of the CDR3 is TGTGCCAGTAGTCCGGGACAGATCGCCAAGACCCAGTACTTC. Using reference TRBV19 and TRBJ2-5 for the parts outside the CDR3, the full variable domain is DGGITQSPKYLFRKEGQNVTLSCEQNLNHDAMYWYRQDPGQGLRLIYYSQIVNDFQKGDIAEGYSVSREKKESFPLTVTSAQKNPTAFYLCASSPGQIAKTQYFGPGTRLLVL.

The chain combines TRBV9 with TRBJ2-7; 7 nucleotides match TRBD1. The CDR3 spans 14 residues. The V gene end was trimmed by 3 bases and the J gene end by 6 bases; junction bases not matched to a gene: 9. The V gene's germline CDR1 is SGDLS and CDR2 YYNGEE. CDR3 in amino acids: CASSGTTGKGEQYF. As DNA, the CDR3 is TGTGCCAGCAGCGGAACGACAGGGAAGGGCGAGCAGTACTTC.

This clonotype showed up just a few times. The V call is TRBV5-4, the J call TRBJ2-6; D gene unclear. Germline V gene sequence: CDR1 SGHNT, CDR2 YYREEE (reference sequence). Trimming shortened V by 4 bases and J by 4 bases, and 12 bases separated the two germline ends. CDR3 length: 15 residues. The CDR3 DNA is TGTGCCAGCAGCCGACGGGTTGCCGGGGCCAACGTCCTGACTTTC. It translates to CASSRRVAGANVLTF.